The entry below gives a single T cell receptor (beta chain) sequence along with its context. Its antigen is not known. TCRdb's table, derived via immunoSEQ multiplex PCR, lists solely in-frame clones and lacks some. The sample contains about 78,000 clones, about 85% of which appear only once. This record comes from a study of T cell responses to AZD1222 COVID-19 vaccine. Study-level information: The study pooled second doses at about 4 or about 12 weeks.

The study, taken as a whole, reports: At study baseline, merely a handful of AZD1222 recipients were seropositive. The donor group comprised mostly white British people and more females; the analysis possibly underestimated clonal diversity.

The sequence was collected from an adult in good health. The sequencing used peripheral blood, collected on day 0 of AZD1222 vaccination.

The CDR3 protein is CASNGVFTDTQYF. Here the CDR3 DNA reads TGTGCCAGCAACGGGGTGTTCACAGATACGCAGTATTTT. This rearrangement joins TRBV2 to TRBJ2-3, with a possible D match to TRBD2 (5 bases). Trimming left V 7 bases short and J 2 bases short, with 10 bases between. Per germline, CDR1 SNHLY and CDR2 FYNNEI. The CDR3 covers 13 residues.